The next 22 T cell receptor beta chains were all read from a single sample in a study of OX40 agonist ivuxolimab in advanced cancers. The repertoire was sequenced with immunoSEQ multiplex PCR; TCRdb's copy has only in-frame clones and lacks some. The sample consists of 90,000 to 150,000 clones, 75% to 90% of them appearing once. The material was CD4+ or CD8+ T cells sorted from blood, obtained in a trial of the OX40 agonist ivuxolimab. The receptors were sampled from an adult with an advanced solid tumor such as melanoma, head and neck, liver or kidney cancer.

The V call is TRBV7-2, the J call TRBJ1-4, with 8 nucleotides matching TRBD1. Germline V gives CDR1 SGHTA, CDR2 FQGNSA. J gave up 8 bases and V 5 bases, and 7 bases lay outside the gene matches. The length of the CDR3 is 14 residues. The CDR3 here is CASSRDRSGEKLFF. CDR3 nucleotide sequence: TGTGCCAGCAGCCGGGACAGGTCTGGCGAAAAACTGTTTTTT.

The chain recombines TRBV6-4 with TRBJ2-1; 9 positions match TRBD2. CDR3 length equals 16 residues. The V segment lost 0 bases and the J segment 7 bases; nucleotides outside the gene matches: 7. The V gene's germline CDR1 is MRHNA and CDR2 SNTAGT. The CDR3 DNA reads TGTGCCAGCAGTGACTCGGGCGGGGGGGCGTCGAATGAGCAGTTCTTC. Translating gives CASSDSGGGASNEQFF.

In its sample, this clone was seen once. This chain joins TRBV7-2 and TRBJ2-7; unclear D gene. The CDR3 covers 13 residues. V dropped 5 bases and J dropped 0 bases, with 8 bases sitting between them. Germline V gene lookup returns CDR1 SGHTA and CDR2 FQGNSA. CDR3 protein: CASSERNSYEQYF. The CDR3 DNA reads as TGTGCCAGCAGCGAACGGAACTCCTACGAGCAGTACTTC.

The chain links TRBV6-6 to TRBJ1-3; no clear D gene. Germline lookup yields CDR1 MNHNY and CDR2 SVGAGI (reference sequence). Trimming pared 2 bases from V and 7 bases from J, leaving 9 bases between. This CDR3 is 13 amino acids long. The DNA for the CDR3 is TGTGCCAGCAGTTACAGGGATCGGAACACCATATATTTT. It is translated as CASSYRDRNTIYF.

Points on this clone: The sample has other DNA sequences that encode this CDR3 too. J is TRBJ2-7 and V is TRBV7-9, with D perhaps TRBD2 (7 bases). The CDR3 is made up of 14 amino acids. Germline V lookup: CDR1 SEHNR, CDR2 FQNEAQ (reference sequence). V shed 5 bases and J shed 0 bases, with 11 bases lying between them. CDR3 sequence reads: CASSRGGSSYEQYF. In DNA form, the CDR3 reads TGTGCCAGCAGCAGGGGGGGCAGCTCCTACGAGCAGTACTTC.

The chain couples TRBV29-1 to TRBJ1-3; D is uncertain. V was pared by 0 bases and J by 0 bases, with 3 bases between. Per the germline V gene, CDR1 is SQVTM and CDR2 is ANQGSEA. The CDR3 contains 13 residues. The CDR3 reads CSVEEVSGNTIYF. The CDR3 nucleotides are TGCAGCGTTGAAGAGGTCTCTGGAAACACCATATATTTT. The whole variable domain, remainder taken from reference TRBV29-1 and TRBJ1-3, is SAVISQKPSRDICQRGTSLTIQCQVDSQVTMMFWYRQQPGQSLTLIATANQGSEATYESGFVIDKFPISRPNLTFSTLTVSNMSPEDSSIYLCSVEEVSGNTIYFGEGSWLTVV.

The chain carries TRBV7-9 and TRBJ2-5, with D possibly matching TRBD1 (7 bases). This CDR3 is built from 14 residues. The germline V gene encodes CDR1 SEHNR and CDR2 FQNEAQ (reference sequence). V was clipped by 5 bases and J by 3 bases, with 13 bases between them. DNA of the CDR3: TGTGCCAGCAGCCCCCAGGGGGGTAAAGAGACCCAGTACTTC. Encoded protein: CASSPQGGKETQYF.

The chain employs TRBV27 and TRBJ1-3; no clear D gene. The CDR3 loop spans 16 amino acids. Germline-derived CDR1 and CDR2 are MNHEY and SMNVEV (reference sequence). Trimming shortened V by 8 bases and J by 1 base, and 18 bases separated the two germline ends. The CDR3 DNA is TGTGCCAGCCTCGCCCTGGGTCCCGGTTCTGGAAACACCATATATTTT. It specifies CASLALGPGSGNTIYF.

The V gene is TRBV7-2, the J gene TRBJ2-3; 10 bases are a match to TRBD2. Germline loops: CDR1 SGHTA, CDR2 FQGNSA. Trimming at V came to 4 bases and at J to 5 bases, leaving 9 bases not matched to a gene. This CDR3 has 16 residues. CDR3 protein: CASSSRASGGGDTQYF. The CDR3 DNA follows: TGTGCCAGCAGCTCCCGGGCTAGCGGGGGCGGAGATACGCAGTATTTT.

CDR3 in amino acids: CSVDSPGQGATSTDTQYF. CDR3 sequence (DNA): TGCAGCGTCGATTCTCCGGGACAGGGGGCTACGAGCACAGATACGCAGTATTTT. This rearrangement joins TRBV29-1 to TRBJ2-3, with 12 bases matching TRBD1. Germline loops: CDR1 SQVTM, CDR2 ANQGSEA. V dropped 6 bases and J dropped 0; count of bases not matched to a gene: 13. The CDR3 length is 18 residues.

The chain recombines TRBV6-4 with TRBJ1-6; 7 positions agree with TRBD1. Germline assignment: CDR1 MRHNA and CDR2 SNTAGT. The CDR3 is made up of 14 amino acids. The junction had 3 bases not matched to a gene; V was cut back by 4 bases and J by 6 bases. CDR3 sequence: CASSGGQFNSPLHF. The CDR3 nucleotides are TGTGCCAGCAGTGGGGGACAGTTTAATTCACCCCTCCACTTT.

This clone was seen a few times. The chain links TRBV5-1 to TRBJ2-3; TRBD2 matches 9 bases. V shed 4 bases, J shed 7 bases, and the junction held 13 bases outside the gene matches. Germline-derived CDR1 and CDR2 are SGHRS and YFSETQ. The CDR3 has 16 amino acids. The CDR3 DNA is TGCGCCAGCAGCAATCTTCCGAGCGGGGGGAAAAATACGCAGTATTTT. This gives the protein CASSNLPSGGKNTQYF.

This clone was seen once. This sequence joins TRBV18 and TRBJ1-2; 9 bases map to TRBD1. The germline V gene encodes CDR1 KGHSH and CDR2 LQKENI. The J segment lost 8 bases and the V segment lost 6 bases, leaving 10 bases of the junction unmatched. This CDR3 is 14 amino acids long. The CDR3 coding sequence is TGTGCCAGCTCGCCCGCGACAGGGGGTGGAGGCTACACCTTC. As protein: CASSPATGGGGYTF. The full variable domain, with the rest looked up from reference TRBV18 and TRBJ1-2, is NAGVMQNPRHLVRRRGQEARLRCSPMKGHSHVYWYRQLPEEGLKFMVYLQKENIIDESGMPKERFSAEFPKEGPSILRIQQVVRGDSAAYFCASSPATGGGGYTFGSGTRLTVV.

The CDR3 region is CASSSNQETQYF. For the CDR3, the DNA is TGTGCCAGCAGCTCCAACCAAGAGACCCAGTACTTC. The V gene is TRBV7-2, the J gene TRBJ2-5; D not certain. This CDR3 has 12 amino acids. CDR1 and CDR2 (germline): SGHTA, FQGNSA. Trimming shortened V by 4 bases and J by 0 bases, and 3 bases separated the two germline ends. Filled out from reference TRBV7-2 and TRBJ2-5, the complete variable domain reads GAGVSQSPSNKVTEKGKDVELRCDPISGHTALYWYRQSLGQGLEFLIYFQGNSAPDKSGLPSDRFSAERTGGSVSTLTIQRTQQEDSAVYLCASSSNQETQYFGPGTRLLVL.

This CDR3 reads CASRSRVEAFF. The CDR3 DNA reads TGTGCCAGCAGGTCCAGGGTAGAAGCTTTCTTT. The chain combines TRBV6-5 with TRBJ1-1; D is possibly TRBD1 (5 bases). Trimming took 6 bases from V and 8 from J, leaving 10 bases between them. The CDR3 has 11 residues. The germline V gene has CDR1 MNHEY and CDR2 SVGAGI.

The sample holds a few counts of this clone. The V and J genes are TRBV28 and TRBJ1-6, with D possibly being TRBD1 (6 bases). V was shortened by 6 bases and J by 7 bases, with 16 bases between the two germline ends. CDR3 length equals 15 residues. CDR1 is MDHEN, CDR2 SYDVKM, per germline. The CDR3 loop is CASRLSRGGNSPLHF. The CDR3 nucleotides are TGTGCCAGCAGACTTTCCAGGGGAGGGAATTCACCCCTCCACTTT.

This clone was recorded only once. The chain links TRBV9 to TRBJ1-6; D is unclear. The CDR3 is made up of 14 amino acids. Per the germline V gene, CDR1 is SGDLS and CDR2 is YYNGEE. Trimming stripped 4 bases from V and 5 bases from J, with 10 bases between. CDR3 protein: CASSPGLDNSPLHF. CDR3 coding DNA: TGTGCCAGCAGCCCCGGGCTCGATAATTCACCCCTCCACTTT.

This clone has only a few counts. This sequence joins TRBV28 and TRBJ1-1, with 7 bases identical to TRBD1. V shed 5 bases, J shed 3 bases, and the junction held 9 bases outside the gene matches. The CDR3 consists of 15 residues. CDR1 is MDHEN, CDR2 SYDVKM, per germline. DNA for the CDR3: TGTGCCAGCAGTGCCCTGACAGGGAGGGACACTGAAGCTTTCTTT. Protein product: CASSALTGRDTEAFF.

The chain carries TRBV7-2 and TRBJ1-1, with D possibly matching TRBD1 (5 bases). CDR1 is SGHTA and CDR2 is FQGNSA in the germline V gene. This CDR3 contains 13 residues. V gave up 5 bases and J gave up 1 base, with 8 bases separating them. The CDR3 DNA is TGTGCCAGCAGCCGCCAGGGGAACACTGAAGCTTTCTTT. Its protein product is CASSRQGNTEAFF.

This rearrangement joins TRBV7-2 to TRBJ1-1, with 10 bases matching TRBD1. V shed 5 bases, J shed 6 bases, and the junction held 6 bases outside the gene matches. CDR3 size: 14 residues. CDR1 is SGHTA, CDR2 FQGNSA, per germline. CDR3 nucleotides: TGTGCCAGCAGCATCGACAGGGGGCTAGCTGAAGCTTTCTTT. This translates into CASSIDRGLAEAFF.

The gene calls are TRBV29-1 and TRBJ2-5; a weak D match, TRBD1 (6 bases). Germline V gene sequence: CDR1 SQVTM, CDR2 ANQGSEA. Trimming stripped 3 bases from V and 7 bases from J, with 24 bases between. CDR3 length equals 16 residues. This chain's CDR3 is CSVDIQQGFFDGTQYF. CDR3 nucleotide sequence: TGCAGCGTTGATATTCAACAGGGATTTTTTGACGGGACCCAGTACTTC.

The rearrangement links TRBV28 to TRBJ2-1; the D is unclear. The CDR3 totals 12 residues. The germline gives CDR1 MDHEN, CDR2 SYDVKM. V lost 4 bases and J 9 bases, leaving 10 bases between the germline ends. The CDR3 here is CASSYSVGEQFF. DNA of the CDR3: TGTGCCAGCAGTTACTCCGTTGGTGAGCAGTTCTTC.